Each of the 19 T cell receptor beta chains below was sequenced from the same sample in a study of circulating and synovial CD4+ cells in juvenile arthritis. Using immunoSEQ multiplex PCR, the repertoire was profiled, and TCRdb retains in-frame clones only, with some absent. The sample consists of tens of thousands of clones, 85% to 95% of them appearing once. Material for sequencing was CD4+ T cells from blood. The receptors were sampled from a human donor with juvenile idiopathic arthritis.

The chain combines TRBV30 with TRBJ1-3; D not certain. V lost 2 bases and J 4 bases, leaving 3 bases between the germline ends. This CDR3 has 11 amino acids. CDR1 and CDR2 from the germline V gene are GTSNPN and SVGIG (reference sequence). CDR3 protein: CAWSIGNTIYF. CDR3 in DNA: TGTGCCTGGAGTATAGGAAACACCATATATTTT.

The chain recombines TRBV6-5 with TRBJ2-1; perhaps TRBD2 as D (5 bases). The length of the CDR3 is 16 residues. Trimming pared 2 bases from V and 1 base from J, leaving 12 bases between. Germline V gene sequence: CDR1 MNHEY, CDR2 SVGAGI. The CDR3 sequence: CASSYKGVGSYNEQFF. As DNA, the CDR3 is TGTGCCAGCAGTTACAAGGGAGTTGGGTCCTACAATGAGCAGTTCTTC.

The chain employs TRBV28 and TRBJ2-7; tentative D call: TRBD2 (6 bases). Trimming removed 5 bases from V and 3 bases from J, with 32 bases in between. The CDR3 length is 20 residues. CDR1 is MDHEN, CDR2 SYDVKM, per germline. The DNA of the CDR3 is TGTGCCAGCAGTCCGGCGGGTGTGGGGTTCCACGGAGGGATTGGCTACGAGCAGTACTTC. Translated, it gives CASSPAGVGFHGGIGYEQYF.

The chain carries TRBV27 and TRBJ2-5, with D maybe TRBD1 (6 bases). The CDR3 runs to 17 residues. Germline loops: CDR1 MNHEY, CDR2 SMNVEV (reference sequence). V was pared by 4 bases and J by 4 bases, with 22 bases between. The DNA of the CDR3 is TGTGCCAGCAGTTCCCGCCCCCACACAGGGCACGGAGAGACCCAGTACTTC. Its translation: CASSSRPHTGHGETQYF.

CDR3 region: CASRQGGYEKLFF. CDR3 coding DNA: TGTGCCAGCCGACAGGGTGGGTATGAAAAACTGTTTTTT. This sequence joins TRBV19 and TRBJ1-4, with 7 bases fitting TRBD1. Germline V gene lookup returns CDR1 LNHDA and CDR2 SQIVND (reference sequence). Trimming took 9 bases from V and 6 from J; bases not matched to a gene: 7. The CDR3 totals 13 residues.

The chain links TRBV10-3 to TRBJ2-1; 9 bases fit TRBD2. With 7 bases clipped from V and 0 bases from J, the junction kept 7 bases outside the gene matches. The CDR3 consists of 16 residues. Per germline, CDR1 ENHRY and CDR2 SYGVKD. For the CDR3, the DNA is TGTGCCATCACCGACCTTAGCGGGGGCTCCTACAATGAGCAGTTCTTC. The encoded protein is CAITDLSGGSYNEQFF.

This chain joins TRBV9 and TRBJ2-1; D is uncertain. CDR1 is SGDLS and CDR2 is YYNGEE in the germline V gene. The CDR3 totals 16 residues. V gave up 0 bases and J gave up 3 bases, with 13 bases separating them. CDR3 sequence (DNA): TGTGCCAGCAGCGTAGATAGTAGTTCCTTCTACAATGAGCAGTTCTTC. Residues: CASSVDSSSFYNEQFF. The entire variable domain, with the rest obtained from reference TRBV9 and TRBJ2-1, is as follows: DSGVTQTPKHLITATGQRVTLRCSPRSGDLSVYWYQQSLDQGLQFLIQYYNGEERAKGNILERFSAQQFPDLHSELNLSSLELGDSALYFCASSVDSSSFYNEQFFGPGTRLTVL.

The chain recombines TRBV19 with TRBJ2-1; 7 nucleotides agree with TRBD1. In germline, CDR1 is LNHDA, CDR2 SQIVND (reference sequence). This CDR3 is 15 amino acids long. Trimming removed 6 bases from V and 0 bases from J; junction bases left unmatched: 5. The CDR3 nucleotides are TGTGCCAGTAGGAGGGGGCTAAGCTCCTACAATGAGCAGTTCTTC. This encodes CASRRGLSSYNEQFF. The entire variable domain, with the rest obtained from reference TRBV19 and TRBJ2-1, is as follows: DGGITQSPKYLFRKEGQNVTLSCEQNLNHDAMYWYRQDPGQGLRLIYYSQIVNDFQKGDIAEGYSVSREKKESFPLTVTSAQKNPTAFYLCASRRGLSSYNEQFFGPGTRLTVL.

The chain has TRBV7-2 and TRBJ2-4; no definite D call. This CDR3 comprises 12 residues. Germline lookup yields CDR1 SGHTA and CDR2 FQGNSA. V lost 4 bases, J lost 8 bases, and 9 bases lay in between. Here the CDR3 reads CASSSYAYIQYF. The CDR3 nucleotides read TGTGCCAGCAGCTCCTATGCATACATTCAGTACTTC.

This clone showed up just once. This chain joins TRBV2 and TRBJ1-1, with a weak D call TRBD1 (6 bases). The CDR3 contains 13 residues. Germline assignment: CDR1 SNHLY and CDR2 FYNNEI. Between the trimmed V and J ends, which lost 3 bases and 5 bases, there was a span of 10 bases. The CDR3 nucleotides read TGTGCCAGCAGTGAGAGGCAGGGGACTGAAGCTTTCTTT. This sequence encodes CASSERQGTEAFF.

V usage is TRBV7-9 and J usage is TRBJ1-2, with D possibly being TRBD1 (6 bases). Germline assignment: CDR1 SEHNR and CDR2 FQNEAQ (reference sequence). The CDR3 extends over 13 amino acids. V was trimmed by 1 base and J by 6 bases, leaving 9 bases between them. The CDR3, as DNA: TGTGCCAGCAGCTTAGTCAGGGGTGATGGCTACACCTTC. This sequence encodes CASSLVRGDGYTF.

This chain links TRBV11-2 with TRBJ2-7, with a possible D match to TRBD1 (6 bases). Trimming took off 5 bases at V and 3 bases at J, with 8 bases between the two ends. CDR3 length equals 12 residues. The V gene's germline CDR1 is SGHAT and CDR2 FQNNGV. The CDR3 sequence: CASSPDSYEQYF. CDR3 coding DNA: TGTGCCAGCAGCCCGGACAGCTACGAGCAGTACTTC.

This clone was detected only once. CDR3 sequence (DNA): TGCGCCAGCAGCTCAACAGGGGGGACTAGCGGGAGGAACACCGGGGAGCTGTTTTTT. Translation: CASSSTGGTSGRNTGELFF. This chain connects TRBV4-1 to TRBJ2-2; the match to TRBD2 covers 14 bases. CDR1 and CDR2 from the germline V gene are MGHRA and YSYEKL. V shed 5 bases, J shed 1 base, and the junction held 9 bases outside the gene matches. The CDR3 extends over 19 amino acids.

V is TRBV5-1 and J is TRBJ2-7; D is perhaps TRBD1 (6 bases). Germline CDR1 and CDR2: SGHRS and YFSETQ. V dropped 0 bases and J dropped 3 bases, with 13 bases sitting between them. CDR3 length: 15 amino acids. The CDR3 is CASSLGPDRYYEQYF. The CDR3 nucleotides are TGCGCCAGCAGCTTGGGTCCGGACAGATACTACGAGCAGTACTTC.

This rearrangement joins TRBV7-9 to TRBJ1-2; D might be TRBD1 (6 bases). With 2 bases removed from V and 5 bases from J, the gap between germline ends came to 12 bases. The CDR3 consists of 14 residues. Germline V lookup: CDR1 SEHNR, CDR2 FQNEAQ (reference sequence). CDR3 sequence: CASSLQGPEYGYTF. The CDR3 DNA reads as TGTGCCAGCAGCTTACAGGGGCCAGAGTATGGCTACACCTTC.

The gene calls are TRBV15 and TRBJ2-2, with 9 bases that match TRBD2. This CDR3 spans 15 amino acids. V lost 6 bases to trimming and J lost 8 bases; unmatched junction nucleotides: 10. Germline CDR1 LNHNV, CDR2 YYDKDF (reference sequence). The CDR3 loop is CATRMGAGGEGELFF. The CDR3 nucleotides read TGTGCCACCAGGATGGGAGCGGGAGGAGAAGGGGAGCTGTTTTTT.

This clone has just a few counts. The chain links TRBV5-4 to TRBJ2-4; TRBD1 might be the D (6 bases). Per the germline V gene, CDR1 is SGHNT and CDR2 is YYREEE (reference sequence). V was pared by 0 bases and J by 6 bases, with 13 bases between. The CDR3 is 15 amino acids. The CDR3 DNA reads as TGTGCCAGCAGCTTGGACTGGGGGCGAGGAAACATTCAGTACTTC. Translation gives CASSLDWGRGNIQYF.

In this sample, this clone turned up once. The V call is TRBV18, the J call TRBJ1-2, with 7 positions matching TRBD1. The germline CDR1 and CDR2 sequences are KGHSH and LQKENI. The CDR3 length is 14 residues. V gave up 4 bases and J gave up 6 bases; unmatched junction bases: 8. The CDR3 region has the DNA TGTGCCAGCTCACTGAACAGGGGAAGAGATGGCTACACCTTC. Protein: CASSLNRGRDGYTF. The complete variable domain, with remaining parts taken from reference TRBV18 and TRBJ1-2, reads NAGVMQNPRHLVRRRGQEARLRCSPMKGHSHVYWYRQLPEEGLKFMVYLQKENIIDESGMPKERFSAEFPKEGPSILRIQQVVRGDSAAYFCASSLNRGRDGYTFGSGTRLTVV.

The genes are TRBV5-1 and TRBJ2-3; D is perhaps TRBD1 (6 bases). Trimming removed 10 bases from V and 3 bases from J, with 15 bases in between. This CDR3 spans 13 amino acids. Looked up from germline, CDR1 is SGHRS and CDR2 is YFSETQ. CDR3: CAWTVRFTDTQYF. CDR3 bases: TGCGCCTGGACAGTCAGGTTTACAGATACGCAGTATTTT.